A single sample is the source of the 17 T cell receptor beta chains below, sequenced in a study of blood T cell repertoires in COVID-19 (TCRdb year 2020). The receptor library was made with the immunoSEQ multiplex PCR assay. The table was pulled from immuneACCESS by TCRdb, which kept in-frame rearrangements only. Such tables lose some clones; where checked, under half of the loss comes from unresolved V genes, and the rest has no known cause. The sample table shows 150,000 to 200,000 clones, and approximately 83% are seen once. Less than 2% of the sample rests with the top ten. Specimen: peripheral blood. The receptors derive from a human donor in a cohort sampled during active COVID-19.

Written as DNA, the CDR3 is TGTGCCAGCAGTTTTTTAGGACAGGGTGAGGCTTTCTTT. Residues: CASSFLGQGEAFF. This chain joins TRBV27 and TRBJ1-1, with 8 bases identical to TRBD1. There are 13 residues in the CDR3. The trim removed 3 bases at V and 11 bases at J, leaving 8 bases unmatched. CDR1 and CDR2 from the germline V gene are MNHEY and SMNVEV (reference sequence).

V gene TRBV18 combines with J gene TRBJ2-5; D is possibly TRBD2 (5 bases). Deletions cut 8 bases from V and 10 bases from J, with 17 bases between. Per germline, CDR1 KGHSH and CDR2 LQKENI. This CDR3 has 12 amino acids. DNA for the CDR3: TGTGCCAGCGCAAGAGCGGAAAGGGACCAGTACTTC. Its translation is CASARAERDQYF.

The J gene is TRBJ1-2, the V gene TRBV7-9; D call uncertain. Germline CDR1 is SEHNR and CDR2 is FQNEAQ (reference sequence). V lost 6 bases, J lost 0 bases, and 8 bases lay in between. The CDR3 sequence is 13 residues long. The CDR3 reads CASRAGANYGYTF. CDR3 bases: TGTGCCAGCAGAGCGGGAGCTAACTATGGCTACACCTTC.

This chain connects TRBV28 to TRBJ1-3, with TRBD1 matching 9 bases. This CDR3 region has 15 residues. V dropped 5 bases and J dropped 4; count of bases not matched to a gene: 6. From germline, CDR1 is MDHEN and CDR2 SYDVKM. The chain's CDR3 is CASSQQGAGGNTIYF. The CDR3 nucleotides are TGTGCCAGCAGTCAACAGGGGGCCGGGGGAAACACCATATATTTT.

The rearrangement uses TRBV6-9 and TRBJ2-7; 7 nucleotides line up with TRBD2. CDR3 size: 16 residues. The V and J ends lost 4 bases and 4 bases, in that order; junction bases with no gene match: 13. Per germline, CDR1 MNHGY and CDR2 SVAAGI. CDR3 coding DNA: TGTGCCAGCAGTTCACCCCGGGGGAGGGGCTGGTACGAGCAGTACTTC. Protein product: CASSSPRGRGWYEQYF.

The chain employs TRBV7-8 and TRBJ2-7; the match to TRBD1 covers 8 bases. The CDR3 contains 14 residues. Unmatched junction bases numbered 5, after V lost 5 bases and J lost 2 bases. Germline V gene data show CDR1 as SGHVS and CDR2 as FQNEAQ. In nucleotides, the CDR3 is TGTGCCAGCAGCCCCGACAGGGGACCCTACGAGCAGTACTTC. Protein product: CASSPDRGPYEQYF.

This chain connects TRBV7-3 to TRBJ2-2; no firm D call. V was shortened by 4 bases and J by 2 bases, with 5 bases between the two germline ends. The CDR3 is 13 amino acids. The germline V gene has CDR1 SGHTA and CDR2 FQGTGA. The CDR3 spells CASSSFNTGELFF. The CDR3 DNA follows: TGTGCCAGCAGCTCATTTAACACCGGGGAGCTGTTTTTT.

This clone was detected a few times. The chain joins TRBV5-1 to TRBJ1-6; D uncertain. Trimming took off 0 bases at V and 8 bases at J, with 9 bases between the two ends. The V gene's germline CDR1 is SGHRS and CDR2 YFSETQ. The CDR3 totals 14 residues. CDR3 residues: CASSLDFGDSPLHF. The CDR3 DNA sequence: TGCGCCAGCAGCTTGGATTTCGGGGATTCACCCCTCCACTTT.

CDR3 in amino acids: CASSDFRTGSQTYNEQFF. CDR3 DNA sequence: TGCGCCAGCAGTGATTTCAGGACAGGGTCTCAGACCTACAATGAGCAGTTCTTC. J is TRBJ2-1 and V is TRBV10-1; TRBD1 agrees at 8 bases. After removal of 3 bases from V and 2 bases from J, the junction contained 12 bases not matched to a gene. In germline, CDR1 is WNHNN, CDR2 SYGVQD (reference sequence). The CDR3 sequence is 18 residues long.

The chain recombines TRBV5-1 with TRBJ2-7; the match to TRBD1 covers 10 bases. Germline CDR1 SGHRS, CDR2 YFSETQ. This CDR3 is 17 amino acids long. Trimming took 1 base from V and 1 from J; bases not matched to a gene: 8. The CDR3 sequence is CASSLWARTGGSYEQYF. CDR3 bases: TGCGCCAGCAGCTTGTGGGCCCGGACAGGGGGATCCTACGAGCAGTACTTC.

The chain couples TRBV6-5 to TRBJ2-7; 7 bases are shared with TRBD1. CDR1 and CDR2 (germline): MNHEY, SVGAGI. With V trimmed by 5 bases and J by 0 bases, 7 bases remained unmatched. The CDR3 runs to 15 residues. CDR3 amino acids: CASSPTDRASYEQYF. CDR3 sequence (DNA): TGTGCCAGCAGTCCCACCGACAGGGCCTCCTACGAGCAGTACTTC.

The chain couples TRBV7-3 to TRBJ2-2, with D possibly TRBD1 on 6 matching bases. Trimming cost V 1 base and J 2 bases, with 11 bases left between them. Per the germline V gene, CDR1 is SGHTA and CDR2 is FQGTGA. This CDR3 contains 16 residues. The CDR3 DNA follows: TGTGCCAGCAGCTTAATGGCAGGGGCTAACACCGGGGAGCTGTTTTTT. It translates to CASSLMAGANTGELFF.

The CDR3 loop is CASSFPGQGTSGYTF. In DNA form, the CDR3 reads TGTGCCAGCAGCTTTCCGGGACAGGGGACGTCTGGCTACACCTTC. The chain carries TRBV7-2 and TRBJ1-2; 10 positions match TRBD1. This CDR3 has 15 residues. V shed 3 bases, J shed 7 bases, and the junction held 8 bases outside the gene matches. Germline lookup yields CDR1 SGHTA and CDR2 FQGNSA. Together with reference TRBV7-2 and TRBJ1-2, the CDR3 gives the full variable domain: GAGVSQSPSNKVTEKGKDVELRCDPISGHTALYWYRQSLGQGLEFLIYFQGNSAPDKSGLPSDRFSAERTGGSVSTLTIQRTQQEDSAVYLCASSFPGQGTSGYTFGSGTRLTVV.

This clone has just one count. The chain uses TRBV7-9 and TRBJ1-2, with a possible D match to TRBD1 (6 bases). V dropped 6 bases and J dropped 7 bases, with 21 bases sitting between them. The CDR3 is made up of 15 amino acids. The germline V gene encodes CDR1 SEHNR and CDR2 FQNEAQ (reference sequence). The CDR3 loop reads CASSPTGGAWGGYTF. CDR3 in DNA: TGTGCCAGCAGTCCCACGGGGGGGGCCTGGGGTGGCTACACCTTC.

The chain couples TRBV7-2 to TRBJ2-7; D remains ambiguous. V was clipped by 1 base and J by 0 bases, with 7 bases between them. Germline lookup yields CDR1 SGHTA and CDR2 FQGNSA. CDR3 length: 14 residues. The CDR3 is CASSLGQSSYEQYF. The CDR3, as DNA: TGTGCCAGCAGCTTAGGGCAAAGCTCCTACGAGCAGTACTTC. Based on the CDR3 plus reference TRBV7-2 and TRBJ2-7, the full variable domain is GAGVSQSPSNKVTEKGKDVELRCDPISGHTALYWYRQSLGQGLEFLIYFQGNSAPDKSGLPSDRFSAERTGGSVSTLTIQRTQQEDSAVYLCASSLGQSSYEQYFGPGTRLTVT.

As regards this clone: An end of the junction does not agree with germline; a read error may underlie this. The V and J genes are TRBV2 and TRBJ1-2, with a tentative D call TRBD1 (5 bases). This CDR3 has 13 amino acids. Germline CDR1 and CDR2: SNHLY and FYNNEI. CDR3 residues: CASSEIGTSVGIF. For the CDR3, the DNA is TGTGCCAGCAGTGAGATAGGGACTTCCGTCGGTATCTTC.

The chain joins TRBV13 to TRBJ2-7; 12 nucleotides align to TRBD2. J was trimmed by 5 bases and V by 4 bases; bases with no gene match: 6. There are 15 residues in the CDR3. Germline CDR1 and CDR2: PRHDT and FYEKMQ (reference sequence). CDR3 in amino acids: CASSSWTSGKHEQYF. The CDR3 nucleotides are TGTGCCAGCAGCTCTTGGACTAGCGGGAAACACGAGCAGTACTTC. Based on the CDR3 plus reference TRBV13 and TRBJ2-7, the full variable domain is AAGVIQSPRHLIKEKRETATLKCYPIPRHDTVYWYQQGPGQDPQFLISFYEKMQSDKGSIPDRFSAQQFSDYHSELNMSSLELGDSALYFCASSSWTSGKHEQYFGPGTRLTVT.